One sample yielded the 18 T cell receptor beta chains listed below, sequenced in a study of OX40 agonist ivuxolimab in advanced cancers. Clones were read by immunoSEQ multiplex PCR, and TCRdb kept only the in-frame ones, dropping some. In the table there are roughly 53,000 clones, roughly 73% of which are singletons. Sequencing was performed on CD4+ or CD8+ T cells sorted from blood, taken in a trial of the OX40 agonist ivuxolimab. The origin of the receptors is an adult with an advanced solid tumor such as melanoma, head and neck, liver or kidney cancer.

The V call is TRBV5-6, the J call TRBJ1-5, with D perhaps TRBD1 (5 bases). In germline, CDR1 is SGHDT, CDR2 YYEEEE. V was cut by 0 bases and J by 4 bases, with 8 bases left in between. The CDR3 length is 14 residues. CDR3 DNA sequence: TGTGCCAGCAGCTTGGGACAGCGAAATCAGCCCCAGCATTTT. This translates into CASSLGQRNQPQHF.

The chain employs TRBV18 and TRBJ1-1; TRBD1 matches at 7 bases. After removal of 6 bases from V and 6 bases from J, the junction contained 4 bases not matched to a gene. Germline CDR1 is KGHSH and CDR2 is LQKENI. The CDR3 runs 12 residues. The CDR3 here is CASSQQGPEAFF. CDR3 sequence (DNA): TGTGCCAGCTCCCAACAGGGGCCTGAAGCTTTCTTT.

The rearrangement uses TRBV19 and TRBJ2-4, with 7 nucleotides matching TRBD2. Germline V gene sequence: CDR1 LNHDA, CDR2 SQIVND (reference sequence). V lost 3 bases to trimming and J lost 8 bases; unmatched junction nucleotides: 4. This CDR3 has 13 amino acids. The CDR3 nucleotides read TGTGCCAGTAGTATTGCGGGGAGGGACATTCAGTACTTC. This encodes CASSIAGRDIQYF.

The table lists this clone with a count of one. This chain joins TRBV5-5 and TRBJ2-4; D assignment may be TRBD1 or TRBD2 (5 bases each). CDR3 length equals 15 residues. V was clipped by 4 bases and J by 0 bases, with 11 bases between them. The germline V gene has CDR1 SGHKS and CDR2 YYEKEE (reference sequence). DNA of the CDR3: TGTGCCAGCAGCCCCGGGGCAGCAGCCAAAAACATTCAGTACTTC. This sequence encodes CASSPGAAAKNIQYF.

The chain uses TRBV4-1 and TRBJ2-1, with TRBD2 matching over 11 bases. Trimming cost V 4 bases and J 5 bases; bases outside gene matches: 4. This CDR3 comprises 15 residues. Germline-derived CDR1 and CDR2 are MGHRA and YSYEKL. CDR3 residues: CASSRGTSGDNEQFF. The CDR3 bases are TGCGCCAGCAGCCGGGGGACTAGCGGAGACAATGAGCAGTTCTTC.

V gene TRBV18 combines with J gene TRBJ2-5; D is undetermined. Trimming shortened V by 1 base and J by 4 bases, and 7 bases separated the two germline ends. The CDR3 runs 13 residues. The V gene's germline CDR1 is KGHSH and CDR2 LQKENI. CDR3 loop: CASSPQVGETQYF. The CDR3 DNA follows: TGTGCCAGCTCACCACAGGTCGGAGAGACCCAGTACTTC.

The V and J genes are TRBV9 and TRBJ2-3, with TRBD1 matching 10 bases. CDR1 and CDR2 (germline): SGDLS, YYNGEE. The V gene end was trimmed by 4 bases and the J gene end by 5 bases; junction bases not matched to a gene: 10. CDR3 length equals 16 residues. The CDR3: CASSSHGGTGVDTQYF. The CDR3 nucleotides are TGTGCCAGCAGCTCCCATGGAGGGACAGGGGTAGATACGCAGTATTTT.

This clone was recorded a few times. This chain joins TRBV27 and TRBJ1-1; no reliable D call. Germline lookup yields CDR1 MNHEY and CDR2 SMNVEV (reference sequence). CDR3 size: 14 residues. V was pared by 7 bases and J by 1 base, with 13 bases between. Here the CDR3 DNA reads TGTGCCAGCACCTCACAGCTGCCGAACACTGAAGCTTTCTTT. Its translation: CASTSQLPNTEAFF.

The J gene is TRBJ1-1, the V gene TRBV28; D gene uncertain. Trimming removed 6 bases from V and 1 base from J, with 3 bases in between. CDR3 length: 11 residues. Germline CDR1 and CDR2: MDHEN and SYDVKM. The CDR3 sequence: CASSPNTEAFF. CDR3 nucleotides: TGTGCCAGCAGCCCGAACACTGAAGCTTTCTTT.

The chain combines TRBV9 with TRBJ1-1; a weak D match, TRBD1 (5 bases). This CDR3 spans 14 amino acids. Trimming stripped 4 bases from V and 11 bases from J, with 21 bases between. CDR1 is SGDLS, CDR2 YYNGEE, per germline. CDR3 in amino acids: CASSPQQGLAKAFF. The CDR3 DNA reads TGTGCCAGCAGCCCCCAGCAGGGACTCGCCAAGGCTTTCTTT.

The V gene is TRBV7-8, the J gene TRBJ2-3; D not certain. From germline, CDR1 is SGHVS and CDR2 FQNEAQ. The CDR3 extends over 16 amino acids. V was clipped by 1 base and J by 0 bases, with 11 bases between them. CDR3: CASSLGQAYSTDTQYF. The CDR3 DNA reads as TGTGCCAGCAGCTTAGGCCAAGCGTACAGCACAGATACGCAGTATTTT.

DNA for the CDR3: TGTGCCAGCACCCTCGTGGGGGCGCGGAACACTGAAGCTTTCTTT. It encodes CASTLVGARNTEAFF. The chain uses TRBV28 and TRBJ1-1; maybe TRBD1 (6 bases). The V end lost 7 bases, the J end lost 1 base, and 16 bases lay between the germline ends. The CDR3 length is 15 residues. Looked up from germline, CDR1 is MDHEN and CDR2 is SYDVKM.

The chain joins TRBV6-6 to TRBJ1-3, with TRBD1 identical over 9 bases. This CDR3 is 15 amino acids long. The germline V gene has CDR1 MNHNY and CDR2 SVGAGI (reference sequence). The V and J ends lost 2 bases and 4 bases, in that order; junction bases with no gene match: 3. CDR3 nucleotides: TGTGCCAGCAGTTACGAGGGGACAGGGGGAAACACCATATATTTT. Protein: CASSYEGTGGNTIYF.

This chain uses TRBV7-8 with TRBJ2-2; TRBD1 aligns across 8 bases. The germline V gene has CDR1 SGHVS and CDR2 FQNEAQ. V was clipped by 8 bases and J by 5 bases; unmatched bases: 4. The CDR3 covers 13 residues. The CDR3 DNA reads TGTGCCAGCCGACAGGGGTGGACCGGGGAGCTGTTTTTT. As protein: CASRQGWTGELFF.

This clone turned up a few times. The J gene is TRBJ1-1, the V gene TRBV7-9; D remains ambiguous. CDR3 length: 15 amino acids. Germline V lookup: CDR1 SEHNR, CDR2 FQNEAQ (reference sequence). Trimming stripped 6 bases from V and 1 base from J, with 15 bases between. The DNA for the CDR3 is TGTGCCAGCAGGCCCGCGGACGCGCCGAACACTGAAGCTTTCTTT. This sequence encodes CASRPADAPNTEAFF.

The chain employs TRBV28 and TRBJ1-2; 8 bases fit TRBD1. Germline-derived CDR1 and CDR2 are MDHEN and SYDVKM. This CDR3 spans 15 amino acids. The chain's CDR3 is CLSSLQGRGHSGYTF. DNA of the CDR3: TGTCTCAGCAGTTTACAGGGCAGGGGGCATAGCGGCTACACCTTC.

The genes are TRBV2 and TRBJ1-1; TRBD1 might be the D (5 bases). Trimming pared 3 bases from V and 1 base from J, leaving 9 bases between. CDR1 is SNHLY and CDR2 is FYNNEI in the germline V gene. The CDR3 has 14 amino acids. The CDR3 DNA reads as TGTGCCAGCAGTGATTTTGGGGGGAACACTGAAGCTTTCTTT. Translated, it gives CASSDFGGNTEAFF. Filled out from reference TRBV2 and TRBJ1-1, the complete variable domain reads EPEVTQTPSHQVTQMGQEVILRCVPISNHLYFYWYRQILGQKVEFLVSFYNNEISEKSEIFDDQFSVERPDGSNFTLKIRSTKLEDSAMYFCASSDFGGNTEAFFGQGTRLTVV.

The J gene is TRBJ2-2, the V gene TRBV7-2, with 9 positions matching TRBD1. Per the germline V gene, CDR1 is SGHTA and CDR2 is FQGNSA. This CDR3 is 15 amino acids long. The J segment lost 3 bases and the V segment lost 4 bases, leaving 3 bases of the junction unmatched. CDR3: CASSYRTGDTGELFF. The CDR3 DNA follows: TGTGCCAGCAGCTATCGGACAGGGGACACCGGGGAGCTGTTTTTT.